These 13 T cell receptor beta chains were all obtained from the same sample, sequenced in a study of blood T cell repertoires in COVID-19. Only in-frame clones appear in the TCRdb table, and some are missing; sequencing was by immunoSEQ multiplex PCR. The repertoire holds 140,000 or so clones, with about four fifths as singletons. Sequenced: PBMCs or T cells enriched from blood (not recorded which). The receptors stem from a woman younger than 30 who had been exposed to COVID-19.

For the CDR3, the DNA is TGTGCCAGCAGTTTAGGAGGACTAGCGGGTGGAATCAAAAACATTCAGTACTTC. Translating it yields CASSLGGLAGGIKNIQYF. The chain carries TRBV28 and TRBJ2-4; 11 nucleotides match TRBD2. The CDR3 contains 18 residues. Germline values: CDR1 MDHEN, CDR2 SYDVKM. The V segment lost 2 bases and the J segment 3 bases; nucleotides outside the gene matches: 9.

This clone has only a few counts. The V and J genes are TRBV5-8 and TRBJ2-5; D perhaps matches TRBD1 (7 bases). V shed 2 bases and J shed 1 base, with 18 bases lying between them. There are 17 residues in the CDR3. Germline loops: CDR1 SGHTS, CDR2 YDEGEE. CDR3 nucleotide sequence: TGTGCCAGCAGCTTTTCTCGGGGGACAGCCTTCCAAGAGACCCAGTACTTC. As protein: CASSFSRGTAFQETQYF.

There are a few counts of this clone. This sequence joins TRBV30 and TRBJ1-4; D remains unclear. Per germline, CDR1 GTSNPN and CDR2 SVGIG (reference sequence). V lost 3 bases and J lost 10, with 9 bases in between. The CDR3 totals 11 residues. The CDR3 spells CAWSLGVKLFF. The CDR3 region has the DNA TGTGCCTGGAGCCTTGGAGTAAAACTGTTTTTT.

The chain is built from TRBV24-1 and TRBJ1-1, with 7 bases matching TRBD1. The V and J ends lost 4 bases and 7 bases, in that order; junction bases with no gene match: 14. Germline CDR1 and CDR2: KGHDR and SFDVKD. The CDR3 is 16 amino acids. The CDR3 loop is CATSEGGQPGGDEAFF. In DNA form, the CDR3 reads TGTGCCACCAGTGAGGGTGGACAGCCAGGGGGTGATGAAGCTTTCTTT.

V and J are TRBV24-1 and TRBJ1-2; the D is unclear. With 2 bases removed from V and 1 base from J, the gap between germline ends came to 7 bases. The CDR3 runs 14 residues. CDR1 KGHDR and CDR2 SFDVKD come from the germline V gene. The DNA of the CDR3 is TGTGCCACCAGTGATTCTCTGTATAACTATGGCTACACCTTC. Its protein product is CATSDSLYNYGYTF.

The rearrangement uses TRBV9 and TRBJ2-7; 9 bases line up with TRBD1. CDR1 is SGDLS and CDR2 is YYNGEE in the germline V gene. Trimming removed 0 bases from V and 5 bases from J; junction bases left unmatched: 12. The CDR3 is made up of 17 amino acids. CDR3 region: CASSVADGDRVIDEQYF. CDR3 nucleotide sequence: TGTGCCAGCAGCGTAGCAGACGGGGACAGGGTTATCGACGAGCAGTACTTC.

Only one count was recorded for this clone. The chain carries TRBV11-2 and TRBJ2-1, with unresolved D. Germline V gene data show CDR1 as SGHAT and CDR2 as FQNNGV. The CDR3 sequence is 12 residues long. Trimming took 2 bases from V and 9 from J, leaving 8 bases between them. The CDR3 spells CASSLSVSEQFF. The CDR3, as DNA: TGTGCCAGCAGCTTATCGGTATCTGAGCAGTTCTTC.

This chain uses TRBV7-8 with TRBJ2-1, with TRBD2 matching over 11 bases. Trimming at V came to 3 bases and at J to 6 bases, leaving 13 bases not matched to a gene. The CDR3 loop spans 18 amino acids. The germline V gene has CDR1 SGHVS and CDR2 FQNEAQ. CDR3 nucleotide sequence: TGTGCCAGCAGCTTCGGACTAGCGGGCCTCAGACAAGGCAATGAGCAGTTCTTC. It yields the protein CASSFGLAGLRQGNEQFF.

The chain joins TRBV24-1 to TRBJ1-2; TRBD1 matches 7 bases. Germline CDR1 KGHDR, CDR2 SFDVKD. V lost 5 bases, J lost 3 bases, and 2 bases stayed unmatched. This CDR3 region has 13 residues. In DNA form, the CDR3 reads TGTGCCACCAGTGCAGGGGGACACTATGGCTACACCTTC. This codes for CATSAGGHYGYTF.

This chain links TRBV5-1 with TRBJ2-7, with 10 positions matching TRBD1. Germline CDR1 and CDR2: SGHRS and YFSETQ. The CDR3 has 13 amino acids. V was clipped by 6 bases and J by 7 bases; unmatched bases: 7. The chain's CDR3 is CASIARTGGEQYF. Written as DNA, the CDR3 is TGCGCCAGCATCGCGAGGACAGGGGGAGAGCAGTACTTC.

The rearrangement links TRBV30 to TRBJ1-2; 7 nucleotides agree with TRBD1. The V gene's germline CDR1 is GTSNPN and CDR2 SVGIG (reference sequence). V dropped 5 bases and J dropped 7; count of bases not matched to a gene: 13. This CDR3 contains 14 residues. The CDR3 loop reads CAWQKTGNRVGYTF. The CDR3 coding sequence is TGTGCCTGGCAAAAGACAGGGAACCGGGTTGGCTACACCTTC.

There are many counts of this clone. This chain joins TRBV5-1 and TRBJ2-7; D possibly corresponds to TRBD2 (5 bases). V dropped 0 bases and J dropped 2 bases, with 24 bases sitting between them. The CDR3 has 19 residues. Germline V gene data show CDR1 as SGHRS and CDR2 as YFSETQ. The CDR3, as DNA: TGCGCCAGCAGCTTGGCCGTACCCCGGACTGTAAGAAATACCTACGAGCAGTACTTC. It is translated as CASSLAVPRTVRNTYEQYF.

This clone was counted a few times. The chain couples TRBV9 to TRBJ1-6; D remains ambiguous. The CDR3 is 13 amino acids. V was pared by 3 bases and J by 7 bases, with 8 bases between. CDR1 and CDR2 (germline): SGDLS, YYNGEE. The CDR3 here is CASSAQQNSPLHF. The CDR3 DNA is TGTGCCAGCAGCGCCCAACAAAATTCACCCCTCCACTTT.